These 17 T cell receptor beta chains were all obtained from the same sample, sequenced in a study of shared T cell receptors in the human thymus. Clones were sequenced by immunoSEQ multiplex PCR, and TCRdb holds only the in-frame ones, with some missing. This table has 700,000 or so clones, 70% to 90% appearing once. These records were also assigned to another study, of human thymus T cells.

The source material was thymocytes. These receptors were obtained from a girl under two years old with a congenital heart defect.

The rearrangement uses TRBV5-4 and TRBJ2-4, with D unclear. Germline V lookup: CDR1 SGHNT, CDR2 YYREEE (reference sequence). Deletions cut 4 bases from V and 9 bases from J, with 17 bases between. CDR3 length: 14 amino acids. The CDR3 region has the DNA TGTGCCAGCAGCCCACGCGAAGAGAGAGGCATTCAGTACTTC. It translates to CASSPREERGIQYF.

Here the CDR3 reads CASSQDILGTGHPYEQYF. The CDR3 DNA reads TGCGCCAGCAGCCAAGATATACTTGGGACAGGCCATCCCTACGAGCAGTACTTC. This chain uses TRBV4-1 with TRBJ2-7; 8 bases align to TRBD1. CDR3 size: 18 residues. The junction had 12 bases not matched to a gene; V was cut back by 0 bases and J by 2 bases. CDR1 and CDR2 from the germline V gene are MGHRA and YSYEKL.

This clone was counted a single time. This chain connects TRBV19 to TRBJ1-2; tentatively, D is TRBD1 (6 bases). The V end was cut by 6 bases, the J end by 5 bases, with 19 bases between. The CDR3 totals 15 residues. Germline V CDR1 and CDR2: LNHDA, SQIVND (reference sequence). The CDR3 DNA sequence: TGTGCCAGTAGGGGGGGCGGGGGCGACCTTTATGGCTACACCTTC. Translating it yields CASRGGGGDLYGYTF.

The chain is built from TRBV19 and TRBJ1-2; 12 nucleotides line up with TRBD1. This CDR3 is 15 amino acids long. Unmatched junction bases numbered 6, after V lost 4 bases and J lost 6 bases. Germline-derived CDR1 and CDR2 are LNHDA and SQIVND (reference sequence). CDR3: CASSTPGQGANGYTF. The CDR3 coding sequence is TGTGCCAGTAGTACCCCGGGACAGGGGGCGAATGGCTACACCTTC. The full variable domain, its missing parts supplied by reference TRBV19 and TRBJ1-2, is DGGITQSPKYLFRKEGQNVTLSCEQNLNHDAMYWYRQDPGQGLRLIYYSQIVNDFQKGDIAEGYSVSREKKESFPLTVTSAQKNPTAFYLCASSTPGQGANGYTFGSGTRLTVV.

This chain connects TRBV27 to TRBJ1-2; no clear D gene. CDR3 length equals 13 residues. Trimming stripped 3 bases from V and 0 bases from J, with 5 bases between. Germline assignment: CDR1 MNHEY and CDR2 SMNVEV (reference sequence). The CDR3 nucleotides read TGTGCCAGCAGTTTTGGCACTAACTATGGCTACACCTTC. This encodes CASSFGTNYGYTF.

Details on this clone: An end of the junction differs from the germline gene, which may be a read error. V usage is TRBV6-1 and J usage is TRBJ1-4; 7 bases fit TRBD1. The CDR3 contains 14 residues. CDR1 is MNHNS, CDR2 SASEGT, per germline. CDR3 sequence: CASSEVTSGKDRTF. The CDR3 nucleotides are TGTGCCAGCAGTGAAGTAACGTCCGGAAAGGACAGGACTTTT.

This chain links TRBV7-8 with TRBJ1-1; D possibly corresponds to TRBD1 (6 bases). CDR3 length: 17 residues. Germline CDR1 SGHVS, CDR2 FQNEAQ. V lost 5 bases to trimming and J lost 4 bases, with 23 bases between them. The CDR3 spells CASSPNTGQGMSTEAFF. CDR3 coding DNA: TGTGCCAGCAGCCCGAATACGGGGCAGGGGATGAGCACTGAAGCTTTCTTT.

The chain employs TRBV6-5 and TRBJ1-1; TRBD1 matches at 9 bases. With V trimmed by 4 bases and J by 8 bases, 14 bases remained unmatched. From germline, CDR1 is MNHEY and CDR2 SVGAGI. The CDR3 has 16 amino acids. CDR3 in DNA: TGTGCCAGCAGTTCAGCGACCGGGGACAGGGAGAGGGAAGCTTTCTTT. It translates to CASSSATGDREREAFF.

A single count supports this clone. This chain connects TRBV5-4 to TRBJ2-3; a possible D gene is TRBD2 (6 bases). The V end was cut by 0 bases, the J end by 7 bases, with 12 bases between. The CDR3 is made up of 14 amino acids. The germline gives CDR1 SGHNT, CDR2 YYREEE (reference sequence). The CDR3 DNA reads TGTGCCAGCAGCTTGGCCCGGGACTCGAATACGCAGTATTTT. Translated: CASSLARDSNTQYF.

The V call is TRBV4-2, the J call TRBJ2-5; D not resolved. The J call may be incorrect, as the DNA end agrees better with TRBJ2-7. Per germline, CDR1 LGHNA and CDR2 YNFKEQ. CDR3 length: 13 residues. The CDR3 nucleotides are TGTGCCAGCAGCCAAGGCCCCTCCTACGAGCAGTACTTC. Translating gives CASSQGPSYEQYF.

The J gene is TRBJ2-7, the V gene TRBV6-6; D is possibly TRBD1 (6 bases). Germline assignment: CDR1 MNHNY and CDR2 SVGAGI (reference sequence). The CDR3 loop spans 14 amino acids. The V and J ends lost 5 bases and 4 bases respectively, with 15 bases between them. The chain's CDR3 is CASSHIRGSYEQYF. The CDR3 DNA sequence: TGTGCCAGCAGTCATATTAGGGGGTCTTACGAGCAGTACTTC.

The rearrangement joins TRBV28 to TRBJ2-2, with 12 bases aligning to TRBD2. The junction had 8 bases not matched to a gene; V was cut back by 5 bases and J by 4 bases. In germline, CDR1 is MDHEN, CDR2 SYDVKM. CDR3 length equals 17 residues. The CDR3 loop is CASSTLAGGPRTGELFF. CDR3 in DNA: TGTGCCAGCAGTACCCTAGCGGGGGGGCCGCGCACCGGGGAGCTGTTTTTT.

This chain's CDR3 is CASSPSRGGAKNTEAFF. CDR3 bases: TGTGCCAGCAGCCCATCTCGGGGGGGTGCCAAGAACACTGAAGCTTTCTTT. The V call is TRBV7-9, the J call TRBJ1-1; a weak D match, TRBD1 (5 bases). Germline V gene data show CDR1 as SEHNR and CDR2 as FQNEAQ (reference sequence). This CDR3 spans 17 amino acids. Trimming cost V 5 bases and J 1 base, with 20 bases left between them.

The J gene is TRBJ2-7, the V gene TRBV18, with D tentatively TRBD2 (6 bases). CDR1 KGHSH and CDR2 LQKENI come from the germline V gene. The V end lost 5 bases, the J end lost 3 bases, and 14 bases lay between the germline ends. The CDR3 consists of 14 residues. CDR3 bases: TGTGCCAGCTCAATCGGGACTTATAACTACGAGCAGTACTTC. It encodes CASSIGTYNYEQYF.

J is TRBJ2-2 and V is TRBV7-2; TRBD1 agrees at 7 bases. V lost 2 bases, J lost 6 bases, and 9 bases stayed unmatched. The germline gives CDR1 SGHTA, CDR2 FQGNSA. This CDR3 region has 16 residues. The CDR3 reads CASSLRLGGKAGELFF. In DNA, the CDR3 is TGTGCCAGCAGCTTACGGTTAGGGGGCAAGGCCGGGGAGCTGTTTTTT.

The chain joins TRBV7-2 to TRBJ1-1; tentatively, D is TRBD1 (6 bases). The V end was cut by 4 bases, the J end by 0 bases, with 18 bases between. The germline CDR1 and CDR2 sequences are SGHTA and FQGNSA. The CDR3 is 17 residues long. This chain's CDR3 is CASSWRQATLMNTEAFF. Written as DNA, the CDR3 is TGTGCCAGCAGCTGGAGACAGGCGACTCTAATGAACACTGAAGCTTTCTTT.

The J gene is TRBJ1-5, the V gene TRBV2; 7 bases map to TRBD1. This CDR3 comprises 12 residues. J lost 7 bases, V lost 7 bases, and 4 bases had no gene match. Germline CDR1 reads SNHLY; CDR2 reads FYNNEI. The CDR3 sequence is CASKAGGQPQHF. Written as DNA, the CDR3 is TGTGCCAGCAAAGCAGGGGGGCAGCCCCAGCATTTT.